The 19 T cell receptor beta chains in this list originate from one sample, sequenced in a study of T-cell reconstitution after alpha-beta-depleted transplantation in children. Unique molecular identifiers were incorporated when the TCRbeta library was constructed. TCRdb re-called the PCR reads through MiXCR, storing one row per CDR3 protein. The sample includes under 300,000 distinct CDR3 sequences, roughly 11% of them seen just once. The specimen comprised peripheral blood, sampled 180 days after TCRalphabeta/CD19-depleted stem cell transplant. The receptors come from a male patient aged 2-15 years who had a stem cell transplant for chronic granulomatous disease, so the T cells may come from the graft donor.

Points on this clonotype: A much larger clone sits a single nucleotide away, making a read error possible. This rearrangement joins TRBV5-1 to TRBJ2-1; no firm D call. CDR1 is SGHRS, CDR2 YFSETQ, per germline. The CDR3 consists of 14 residues. For the CDR3, the DNA is TGCGCCAGCAGCTTCCAGACTGTATACAATGAGCGGTTCTTC. Protein product: CASSFQTVYNERFF.

This clonotype was seen ten or more times. This chain joins TRBV29-1 and TRBJ1-2; no firm D call. The CDR3 loop spans 10 amino acids. Trimming cost V 5 bases and J 8 bases, with 9 bases left between them. Germline V gene lookup returns CDR1 SQVTM and CDR2 ANQGSEA. Written as DNA, the CDR3 is TGCAGCGTTCACGTGGGAGGCTACACCTTC. Encoded protein: CSVHVGGYTF.

This clonotype was seen at least ten times. The chain uses TRBV5-1 and TRBJ1-6; D is ambiguous. V gave up 0 bases and J gave up 4 bases, with 17 bases separating them. The CDR3 sequence is 18 residues long. Germline CDR1 SGHRS, CDR2 YFSETQ. The CDR3, as DNA: TGCGCCAGCAGCTTGGGCCCGATGATGAACCGTTATAATTCACCCCTCCACTTT. Translation: CASSLGPMMNRYNSPLHF.

Concerning this clonotype: Mismatch with germline at one junction end may stem from a read error. The V and J genes are TRBV11-2 and TRBJ2-7; TRBD1 matches 8 bases. Germline CDR1 SGHAT, CDR2 FQNNGV. The CDR3 runs 12 residues. CDR3 sequence: CATSLDRGEQYF. CDR3 coding DNA: TGTGCCACCAGCTTAGACAGGGGCGAGCAGTACTTC.

This clonotype was recorded at least ten times. The rearrangement joins TRBV5-1 to TRBJ2-3; no clear D. Germline CDR1 reads SGHRS; CDR2 reads YFSETQ. The CDR3 sequence is 13 residues long. V was shortened by 4 bases and J by 4 bases, with 10 bases between the two germline ends. DNA of the CDR3: TGCGCCAGCAGCCGGAGCACGGCAGATACGCAGTATTTT. This gives the protein CASSRSTADTQYF. The full variable domain, rest sourced from reference TRBV5-1 and TRBJ2-3, is KAGVTQTPRYLIKTRGQQVTLSCSPISGHRSVSWYQQTPGQGLQFLFEYFSETQRNKGNFPGRFSGRQFSNSRSEMNVSTLELGDSALYLCASSRSTADTQYFGPGTRLTVL.

Notes on this clonotype: This clone may be a read error of a much larger clone one base away. This rearrangement joins TRBV20-1 to TRBJ2-1; D not resolved. The CDR3 sequence is 12 residues long. Germline CDR1 DFQATT, CDR2 SNEGSKA (reference sequence). The CDR3 nucleotides read TGCAGTGCTTTCACCGCCCACAATGATCAGTTCTTC. Amino acids: CSAFTAHNDQFF.

This clonotype was detected only a few times. The rearrangement uses TRBV20-1 and TRBJ1-6; no firm D call. Germline CDR1 and CDR2: DFQATT and SNEGSKA (reference sequence). The V end lost 3 bases, the J end lost 10 bases, and 16 bases lay between the germline ends. This CDR3 spans 14 amino acids. The CDR3 is CSARPQAGGSPLHF. The CDR3 nucleotides are TGCAGTGCTAGGCCCCAGGCTGGAGGCTCACCCCTCCACTTT.

This clonotype has at least ten counts. The gene calls are TRBV6-5 and TRBJ2-6; D unclear. The CDR3 has 15 residues. The ends were cut back, 2 bases at V and 0 bases at J, with 5 bases in the middle. Per germline, CDR1 MNHEY and CDR2 SVGAGI. The CDR3 region is CASSYVSSGANVLTF. The CDR3 DNA is TGTGCCAGCAGTTACGTTTCCTCTGGGGCCAACGTCCTGACTTTC.

This clonotype was detected many times. This rearrangement joins TRBV7-9 to TRBJ2-7; 10 nucleotides agree with TRBD2. Germline V gene data show CDR1 as SEHNR and CDR2 as FQNEAQ (reference sequence). J was trimmed by 0 bases and V by 5 bases; bases with no gene match: 4. The CDR3 is made up of 15 amino acids. CDR3 sequence reads: CASSPRLAGSYEQYF. The CDR3 DNA reads TGTGCCAGCAGCCCCCGACTAGCGGGCTCCTACGAGCAGTACTTC.

This clonotype was picked up many times. The V call is TRBV5-6, the J call TRBJ2-3, with 11 bases lining up with TRBD1. Germline V CDR1 and CDR2: SGHDT, YYEEEE. This CDR3 spans 14 amino acids. V was pared by 4 bases and J by 5 bases, with 3 bases of the junction left unmatched. CDR3 DNA: TGTGCCAGCAGCCCCGGGACAGGGGGAGATACGCAGTATTTT. This codes for CASSPGTGGDTQYF.

This clonotype has a count of ten or more. The gene calls are TRBV20-1 and TRBJ2-7; D could derive from TRBD1 or TRBD2 (5 bases each). The V end was cut by 1 base, the J end by 7 bases, with 17 bases between. The CDR3 totals 14 residues. The V gene's germline CDR1 is DFQATT and CDR2 SNEGSKA (reference sequence). DNA for the CDR3: TGCAGTGCTAGAGTGGGACCAGCTCCTACGGAGCAGTACTTC. It specifies CSARVGPAPTEQYF.

This clonotype was counted at least ten times. The chain uses TRBV20-1 and TRBJ2-1, with TRBD2 as a possible D gene (6 bases). The CDR3 spans 11 residues. CDR1 and CDR2 (germline): DFQATT, SNEGSKA (reference sequence). With 7 bases removed from V and 9 bases from J, the gap between germline ends came to 13 bases. In DNA form, the CDR3 reads TGCAGTGTTCGACTAGTGGGTGAGCAGTTCTTC. It yields the protein CSVRLVGEQFF.

This clonotype showed up many times. The chain combines TRBV7-2 with TRBJ1-1; D is uncertain. The CDR3 is 14 residues long. The V gene lost 1 base and the J gene lost 3 bases, with 9 bases spanning the gap. Germline assignment: CDR1 SGHTA and CDR2 FQGNSA. The CDR3 is CASSLESWDTEAFF. The DNA for the CDR3 is TGTGCCAGCAGCTTAGAGTCCTGGGACACTGAAGCTTTCTTT.

This clonotype has ten or more counts. The chain couples TRBV20-1 to TRBJ2-2; no clear D gene. Trimming removed 6 bases at V and 3 bases at J, with 8 bases between. Germline V CDR1 and CDR2: DFQATT, SNEGSKA (reference sequence). The CDR3 runs to 12 residues. The CDR3 DNA reads as TGCAGTGCATCTAGGGACACCGGGGAGCTGTTTTTT. It encodes CSASRDTGELFF.

This clonotype occurred many times. The rearrangement joins TRBV29-1 to TRBJ1-1; tentatively, D is TRBD1 (6 bases). Germline-derived CDR1 and CDR2 are SQVTM and ANQGSEA. The V end lost 6 bases, the J end lost 0 bases, and 8 bases lay between the germline ends. CDR3 size: 12 residues. The DNA of the CDR3 is TGCAGCGTCCAGGGGATGAACACTGAAGCTTTCTTT. As protein: CSVQGMNTEAFF.

In this sample, this clonotype turned up many times. The chain recombines TRBV7-6 with TRBJ2-6; 8 nucleotides match TRBD1. The CDR3 is made up of 17 amino acids. V was pared by 4 bases and J by 2 bases, with 7 bases of the junction left unmatched. Germline CDR1 SGHVS, CDR2 FNYEAQ. CDR3 in amino acids: CASSWGQEKTGANVLTF. DNA of the CDR3: TGTGCCAGCAGCTGGGGACAGGAAAAAACTGGGGCCAACGTCCTGACTTTC.

With regard to this clonotype: This may stem from a read error, because a much larger clone lies one nucleotide away. J is TRBJ2-5 and V is TRBV3-1; 7 positions match TRBD1. The CDR3 has 16 amino acids. The V gene's germline CDR1 is LGHDT and CDR2 YNNKEL (reference sequence). CDR3 loop: CASSQIGVTGVQTRYF. The CDR3 DNA reads TGTGCCAGCAGCCAAATCGGGGTTACAGGGGTTCAGACCCGGTACTTC.

In its sample, this clonotype was seen many times. The chain employs TRBV18 and TRBJ2-3, with TRBD2 identical over 7 bases. Germline V gene lookup returns CDR1 KGHSH and CDR2 LQKENI. The length of the CDR3 is 16 residues. V lost 1 base to trimming and J lost 5 bases; unmatched junction nucleotides: 9. Here the CDR3 reads CASSPRLAEPGDTQYF. CDR3 coding DNA: TGTGCCAGCTCACCACGGCTAGCGGAGCCCGGAGATACGCAGTATTTT.

The sample holds many counts of this clonotype. V usage is TRBV7-6 and J usage is TRBJ1-5, with D possibly matching TRBD1 (5 bases). Germline CDR1 and CDR2: SGHVS and FNYEAQ. Trimming pared 5 bases from V and 3 bases from J, leaving 11 bases between. This CDR3 contains 14 residues. CDR3 amino acids: CASSPGGNNQPQHF. The CDR3 bases are TGTGCCAGCAGCCCCGGGGGGAACAATCAGCCCCAGCATTTT.